This record looks at one T cell receptor beta chain sequence and its context. Its antigen is as yet unknown. One end of the junction fails to match germline, which may point to a read error. This sample stems from a study of lung T cells in sarcoidosis with Löfgren's syndrome. As for the study in general: In sarcoidosis, CD4+ T cells accumulate in bronchoalveolar lavage fluid.

Germline-derived CDR1 and CDR2 are SGHRS and YFSETQ. This CDR3 contains 16 residues. Study results and limitations: Multiple Löfgren's syndrome patients reportedly shared TRAV12-1 and TRBV2 CDR3 motifs, suggesting public CD4+ TCRs.

TCRdb reprocessed the reads via MiXCR and lists one record per CDR3 protein. In the table there are about 63,000 distinct CDR3 sequences, over 20% of which are singletons. This chain joins TRBV5-1 and TRBJ2-2; D call uncertain. The clonotype was recovered from a human donor with sarcoidosis (Löfgren's syndrome or another form), or a control subject (not recorded which). Input material: CD4+ T cells from PBMCs. In nucleotides, the CDR3 is TGCGCCAGCAGCTTGGTTTCAGGCCCGAAAACCGGGGAGCTGTTTTTT. Amino acids: CASSLVSGPKTGELFF.